These 20 T cell receptor beta chains share one sample of origin, sequenced in a study of chemoradiotherapy in HPV16-positive cancers. Sequencing was performed with immunoSEQ multiplex PCR; in TCRdb, only in-frame clones are kept and a portion is missing. Here the sample spans some 10,000 clones, under 80% being singletons. Sample collection was performed from a patient who underwent chemoradiotherapy. These receptors were obtained from a human donor with HPV-associated anogenital cancer.

The V call is TRBV7-2, the J call TRBJ2-1; unclear D gene. The V end lost 2 bases, the J end lost 9 bases, and 5 bases lay between the germline ends. Germline V CDR1 and CDR2: SGHTA, FQGNSA. CDR3 length: 11 residues. The CDR3 protein is CASSLIREQFF. CDR3 nucleotides: TGTGCCAGCAGCTTAATTCGTGAGCAGTTCTTC.

The count of this clone is one. The V and J genes are TRBV28 and TRBJ2-7; TRBD2 matches at 7 bases. The CDR3 spans 15 residues. Germline CDR1 reads MDHEN; CDR2 reads SYDVKM. Unmatched junction bases numbered 7, after V lost 3 bases and J lost 2 bases. CDR3 in amino acids: CASSFGGTGTYEQYF. CDR3 sequence (DNA): TGTGCCAGCAGTTTCGGGGGGACGGGGACCTACGAGCAGTACTTC.

This rearrangement joins TRBV18 to TRBJ1-5; TRBD1 matches 8 bases. This CDR3 spans 13 amino acids. V lost 3 bases, J lost 5 bases, and 0 bases stayed unmatched. Per the germline V gene, CDR1 is KGHSH and CDR2 is LQKENI. CDR3 protein: CASSPDRDQPQHF. CDR3 nucleotide sequence: TGTGCCAGCTCACCGGACAGGGATCAGCCCCAGCATTTT. Together with reference TRBV18 and TRBJ1-5, the CDR3 gives the full variable domain: NAGVMQNPRHLVRRRGQEARLRCSPMKGHSHVYWYRQLPEEGLKFMVYLQKENIIDESGMPKERFSAEFPKEGPSILRIQQVVRGDSAAYFCASSPDRDQPQHFGDGTRLSIL.

The CDR3 reads CASNTGMNTEAFF. The CDR3 DNA sequence: TGTGCCAGCAATACAGGTATGAACACTGAAGCTTTCTTT. The V and J genes are TRBV28 and TRBJ1-1; D is possibly TRBD1 (5 bases). Between the trimmed V and J ends, which lost 7 bases and 0 bases, there was a span of 9 bases. Looked up from germline, CDR1 is MDHEN and CDR2 is SYDVKM. CDR3 length: 13 amino acids.

This chain joins TRBV10-3 and TRBJ1-6, with D possibly TRBD1 on 5 matching bases. V was cut by 6 bases and J by 13 bases, with 16 bases left in between. This CDR3 has 13 residues. Germline V gene data show CDR1 as ENHRY and CDR2 as SYGVKD. The CDR3 nucleotides read TGTGCCATCAGCACAGGCTTCGAGGGGCCCCTCCACTTT. It translates to CAISTGFEGPLHF.

This chain links TRBV5-1 with TRBJ1-1, with D hard to call. The CDR3 sequence is 14 residues long. Trimming removed 0 bases at V and 1 base at J, with 7 bases between. Germline CDR1 reads SGHRS; CDR2 reads YFSETQ. The CDR3 DNA sequence: TGCGCCAGCAGCTTGGTATCCGGGAACACTGAAGCTTTCTTT. This encodes CASSLVSGNTEAFF.

The V gene is TRBV5-6, the J gene TRBJ1-4; TRBD1 is a possible D gene (5 bases). CDR3 length equals 15 residues. Trimming took 4 bases from V and 0 from J, leaving 10 bases between them. Per the germline V gene, CDR1 is SGHDT and CDR2 is YYEEEE. The chain's CDR3 is CASSPRGSTNEKLFF. Here the CDR3 DNA reads TGTGCCAGCAGCCCTCGGGGGTCAACTAATGAAAAACTGTTTTTT.

This clone was picked up a small number of times. V usage is TRBV9 and J usage is TRBJ1-1; unclear D gene. V was shortened by 0 bases and J by 0 bases, with 3 bases between the two germline ends. Germline values: CDR1 SGDLS, CDR2 YYNGEE. The CDR3 totals 13 residues. This CDR3 is CASSVAVNTEAFF. In nucleotides, the CDR3 is TGTGCCAGCAGCGTAGCCGTGAACACTGAAGCTTTCTTT.

The chain combines TRBV19 with TRBJ1-5; 7 nucleotides agree with TRBD1. Germline CDR1 is LNHDA and CDR2 is SQIVND (reference sequence). V trimming: 7 bases; J trimming: 3 bases; junction bases outside the gene matches: 6. The CDR3 runs 14 residues. The CDR3 DNA is TGTGCCAGTACCCGGACAGGTCCCAATCAGCCCCAGCATTTT. Amino acid sequence: CASTRTGPNQPQHF.

The chain is built from TRBV6-1 and TRBJ2-7; 10 nucleotides align to TRBD1. CDR3 size: 15 residues. Trimming cost V 6 bases and J 6 bases; bases outside gene matches: 11. Per germline, CDR1 MNHNS and CDR2 SASEGT. As DNA, the CDR3 is TGTGCCAGCAGCGGTAGACAGGGGGCGTCGTCCGAGCAGTACTTC. Translating it yields CASSGRQGASSEQYF.

This clone was counted only a few times. The chain is built from TRBV7-3 and TRBJ1-2; D is unresolved. The CDR3 has 15 residues. With 3 bases removed from V and 4 bases from J, the gap between germline ends came to 15 bases. In germline, CDR1 is SGHTA, CDR2 FQGTGA. The CDR3 region is CASSLDAVGSYGYTF. CDR3 sequence (DNA): TGTGCCAGCAGCTTGGACGCCGTAGGGTCCTATGGCTACACCTTC. Filled out from reference TRBV7-3 and TRBJ1-2, the complete variable domain reads GAGVSQTPSNKVTEKGKYVELRCDPISGHTALYWYRQSLGQGPEFLIYFQGTGAADDSGLPNDRFFAVRPEGSVSTLKIQRTERGDSAVYLCASSLDAVGSYGYTFGSGTRLTVV.

This chain links TRBV5-4 with TRBJ2-3; TRBD1 might be the D (6 bases). CDR3 size: 15 residues. Germline V gene lookup returns CDR1 SGHNT and CDR2 YYREEE (reference sequence). The ends were cut back, 4 bases at V and 0 bases at J, with 12 bases in the middle. CDR3 residues: CASSGGSGSTDTQYF. CDR3 DNA sequence: TGTGCCAGCAGCGGGGGCAGCGGAAGCACAGATACGCAGTATTTT. The complete variable domain, with remaining parts taken from reference TRBV5-4 and TRBJ2-3, reads ETGVTQSPTHLIKTRGQQVTLRCSSQSGHNTVSWYQQALGQGPQFIFQYYREEENGRGNFPPRFSGLQFPNYSSELNVNALELDDSALYLCASSGGSGSTDTQYFGPGTRLTVL.

This clone has more than one count but fewer than ten. V usage is TRBV9 and J usage is TRBJ1-2, with D tentatively TRBD1 (6 bases). The germline CDR1 and CDR2 sequences are SGDLS and YYNGEE. There are 14 residues in the CDR3. V was clipped by 6 bases and J by 4 bases, with 16 bases between them. The CDR3 reads CASTRGVDLYGYTF. For the CDR3, the DNA is TGTGCCAGCACCAGGGGCGTTGACCTCTATGGCTACACCTTC. Using reference TRBV9 and TRBJ1-2 for the parts outside the CDR3, the full variable domain is DSGVTQTPKHLITATGQRVTLRCSPRSGDLSVYWYQQSLDQGLQFLIQYYNGEERAKGNILERFSAQQFPDLHSELNLSSLELGDSALYFCASTRGVDLYGYTFGSGTRLTVV.

V usage is TRBV5-8 and J usage is TRBJ1-1; possible D gene TRBD1, 6 bases. Germline V gene data show CDR1 as SGHTS and CDR2 as YDEGEE. V was trimmed by 4 bases and J by 5 bases, leaving 18 bases between them. The CDR3 runs to 15 residues. CDR3 nucleotide sequence: TGTGCCAGCAGCCTTTTGCTCTCAGGGGTAACTGAAGCTTTCTTT. It is translated as CASSLLLSGVTEAFF.

This chain uses TRBV30 with TRBJ1-1; D unresolved. This CDR3 is 13 amino acids long. Germline CDR1 is GTSNPN and CDR2 is SVGIG (reference sequence). The V end was cut by 2 bases, the J end by 2 bases, with 9 bases between. CDR3 region: CAWSPISNTEAFF. The DNA for the CDR3 is TGTGCCTGGAGTCCCATCTCAAACACTGAAGCTTTCTTT. Full variable domain (remainder filled in from reference TRBV30 and TRBJ1-1): SQTIHQWPATLVQPVGSPLSLECTVEGTSNPNLYWYRQAAGRGLQLLFYSVGIGQISSEVPQNLSASRPQDRQFILSSKKLLLSDSGFYLCAWSPISNTEAFFGQGTRLTVV.

The chain is built from TRBV11-2 and TRBJ1-1; D unresolved. V was pared by 7 bases and J by 6 bases, with 12 bases between. The CDR3 runs 12 residues. Germline lookup yields CDR1 SGHAT and CDR2 FQNNGV. CDR3 nucleotides: TGTGCCAGCACCGCCTCGGCGGCTGAAGCTTTCTTT. This codes for CASTASAAEAFF. The variable domain in full, with the rest retrieved from reference TRBV11-2 and TRBJ1-1, is EAGVAQSPRYKIIEKRQSVAFWCNPISGHATLYWYQQILGQGPKLLIQFQNNGVVDDSQLPKDRFSAERLKGVDSTLKIQPAKLEDSAVYLCASTASAAEAFFGQGTRLTVV.

This clone was detected only a few times. The rearrangement links TRBV5-6 to TRBJ2-3; D may correspond to TRBD1 or TRBD2 (5 bases each). This CDR3 is 14 amino acids long. CDR1 is SGHDT and CDR2 is YYEEEE in the germline V gene. The germline V and J ends were trimmed by 2 bases and 5 bases, with 12 bases remaining between them. The CDR3 reads CASSFEGSIDTQYF. In DNA form, the CDR3 reads TGTGCCAGCAGCTTCGAGGGGAGTATAGATACGCAGTATTTT.

This clone appeared once. V and J are TRBV29-1 and TRBJ2-3; 7 bases fit TRBD2. CDR3 size: 13 residues. Germline CDR1 SQVTM, CDR2 ANQGSEA. Trimming cost V 3 bases and J 2 bases; bases outside gene matches: 2. The chain's CDR3 is CSVEAGVTDTQYF. In DNA form, the CDR3 reads TGCAGCGTTGAGGCGGGGGTCACAGATACGCAGTATTTT.

This chain connects TRBV30 to TRBJ1-5; possibly TRBD1 for D (5 bases). This CDR3 has 16 residues. The germline V gene encodes CDR1 GTSNPN and CDR2 SVGIG (reference sequence). The V and J ends lost 3 bases and 7 bases respectively, with 22 bases between them. The CDR3 coding sequence is TGTGCCTGGAGCACCGATACCGGGGCCTCCACCCAGCCCCAGCATTTT. Its translation is CAWSTDTGASTQPQHF. Full variable domain (missing parts from reference TRBV30 and TRBJ1-5): SQTIHQWPATLVQPVGSPLSLECTVEGTSNPNLYWYRQAAGRGLQLLFYSVGIGQISSEVPQNLSASRPQDRQFILSSKKLLLSDSGFYLCAWSTDTGASTQPQHFGDGTRLSIL.

The J gene is TRBJ1-5, the V gene TRBV5-1, with 9 bases fitting TRBD1. CDR1 SGHRS and CDR2 YFSETQ come from the germline V gene. This CDR3 comprises 15 residues. V lost 3 bases to trimming and J lost 3 bases; unmatched junction nucleotides: 4. CDR3 loop: CASSWGQGDNQPQHF. The CDR3 bases are TGCGCCAGCAGCTGGGGACAGGGTGACAATCAGCCCCAGCATTTT.